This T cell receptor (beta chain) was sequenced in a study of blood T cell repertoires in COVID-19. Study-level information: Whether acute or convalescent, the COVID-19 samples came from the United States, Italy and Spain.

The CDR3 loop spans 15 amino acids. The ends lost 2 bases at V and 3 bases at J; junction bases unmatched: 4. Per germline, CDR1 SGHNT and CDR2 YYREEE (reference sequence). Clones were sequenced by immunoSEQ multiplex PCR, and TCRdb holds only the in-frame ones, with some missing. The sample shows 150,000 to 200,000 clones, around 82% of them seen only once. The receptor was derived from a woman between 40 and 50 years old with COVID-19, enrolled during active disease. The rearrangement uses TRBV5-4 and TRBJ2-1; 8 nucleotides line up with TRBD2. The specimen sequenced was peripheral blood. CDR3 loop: CASSLFAGGYNEQFF. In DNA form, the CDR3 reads TGTGCCAGCAGCTTATTCGCGGGAGGCTACAATGAGCAGTTCTTC.